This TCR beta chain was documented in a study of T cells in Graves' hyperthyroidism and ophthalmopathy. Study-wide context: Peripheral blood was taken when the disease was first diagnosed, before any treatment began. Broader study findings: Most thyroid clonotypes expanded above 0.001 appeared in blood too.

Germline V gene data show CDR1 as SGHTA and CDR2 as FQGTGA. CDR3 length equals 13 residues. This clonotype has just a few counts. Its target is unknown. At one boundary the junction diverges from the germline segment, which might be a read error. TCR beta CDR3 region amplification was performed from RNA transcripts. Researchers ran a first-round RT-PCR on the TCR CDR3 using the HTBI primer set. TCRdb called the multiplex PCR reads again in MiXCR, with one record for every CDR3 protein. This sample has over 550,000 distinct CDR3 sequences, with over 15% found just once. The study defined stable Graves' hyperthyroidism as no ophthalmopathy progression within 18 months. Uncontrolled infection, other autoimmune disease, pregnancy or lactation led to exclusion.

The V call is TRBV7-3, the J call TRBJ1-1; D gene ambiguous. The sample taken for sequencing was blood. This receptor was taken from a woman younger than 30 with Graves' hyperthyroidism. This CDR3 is CASSLSRQTEASF. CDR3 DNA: TGTGCCAGCAGCCTAAGTCGGCAGACTGAAGCTTCCTTT.